The 29 T cell receptor beta chains listed next were all sequenced from one sample in a study of cytomegalovirus exposure and HLA in healthy donors. The primer mix had 60 Vbeta and 13 Jbeta primers. The data were produced by immunoSEQ multiplex PCR, yet TCRdb's version contains in-frame clones alone and is incomplete. This sample's table has about 62,000 clones. Sequencing was carried out using PBMCs. The receptors stem from a man younger than 40 in good health and CMV-seropositive.

V and J are TRBV7-6 and TRBJ1-5; the match to TRBD1 covers 7 bases. This CDR3 is built from 14 residues. J lost 0 bases, V lost 5 bases, and 1 base had no gene match. The germline V gene has CDR1 SGHVS and CDR2 FNYEAQ. The CDR3 is CASSRDSSNQPQHF. The CDR3 DNA reads TGTGCCAGCAGCCGGGACAGTAGCAATCAGCCCCAGCATTTT.

The chain carries TRBV5-1 and TRBJ1-2; TRBD1 is a possible D gene (6 bases). The length of the CDR3 is 14 residues. The germline V gene encodes CDR1 SGHRS and CDR2 YFSETQ. V was shortened by 0 bases and J by 2 bases, with 8 bases between the two germline ends. The CDR3, as DNA: TGCGCCAGCAGCTTGGGTACAGGGAACTATGGCTACACCTTC. Its protein product is CASSLGTGNYGYTF.

The V and J genes are TRBV7-9 and TRBJ2-7; D unclear. CDR1 is SEHNR, CDR2 FQNEAQ, per germline (reference sequence). V was pared by 4 bases and J by 3 bases, with 7 bases between. CDR3 length: 12 amino acids. The chain's CDR3 is CASSSDFYEQYF. The CDR3, as DNA: TGTGCCAGCAGCTCCGACTTCTACGAGCAGTACTTC.

This sequence joins TRBV19 and TRBJ2-5; 7 nucleotides match TRBD2. V trimming: 3 bases; J trimming: 2 bases; junction bases outside the gene matches: 6. This CDR3 has 15 amino acids. Germline V gene data show CDR1 as LNHDA and CDR2 as SQIVND (reference sequence). The CDR3 here is CASSIMSSGQETQYF. The CDR3 region has the DNA TGTGCCAGTAGTATCATGTCTAGCGGACAAGAGACCCAGTACTTC.

This chain uses TRBV6-4 with TRBJ1-2; D may be TRBD1 (6 bases). The CDR3 contains 15 residues. V was shortened by 5 bases and J by 4 bases, with 17 bases between the two germline ends. Germline CDR1 MRHNA, CDR2 SNTAGT. CDR3 amino acids: CASSHEMTGSYGYTF. Written as DNA, the CDR3 is TGTGCCAGCAGTCATGAAATGACAGGATCCTATGGCTACACCTTC.

This chain uses TRBV27 with TRBJ1-1, with 9 bases matching TRBD1. V was clipped by 3 bases and J by 8 bases; unmatched bases: 4. This CDR3 region has 13 residues. From germline, CDR1 is MNHEY and CDR2 SMNVEV (reference sequence). The CDR3 region has the DNA TGTGCCAGCAGTTTCGGGACAGGGCAAGAAGCTTTCTTT. Its protein product is CASSFGTGQEAFF.

The V call is TRBV5-6, the J call TRBJ2-1; TRBD1 might be the D (5 bases). Per germline, CDR1 SGHDT and CDR2 YYEEEE. This CDR3 contains 13 residues. V was pared by 4 bases and J by 10 bases, with 15 bases between. The CDR3 nucleotides read TGTGCCAGCAGCATACACAGGCCATCCGAGCAGTTCTTC. The encoded protein is CASSIHRPSEQFF.

The chain employs TRBV6-4 and TRBJ1-1; 10 bases line up with TRBD1. The CDR3 extends over 14 amino acids. The V gene end was trimmed by 5 bases and the J gene end by 8 bases; junction bases not matched to a gene: 8. CDR1 and CDR2 (germline): MRHNA, SNTAGT. CDR3 protein: CASSSGTGDSEAFF. The DNA of the CDR3 is TGTGCCAGCAGTTCCGGGACAGGGGACTCGGAAGCTTTCTTT.

V and J are TRBV13 and TRBJ2-2; 9 nucleotides agree with TRBD2. Germline-derived CDR1 and CDR2 are PRHDT and FYEKMQ (reference sequence). The CDR3 spans 17 residues. The J segment lost 4 bases and the V segment lost 1 base, leaving 7 bases of the junction unmatched. DNA for the CDR3: TGTGCCAGCAGCTTAGCCGGTAGCGGGAGTCCCACCGGGGAGCTGTTTTTT. As protein: CASSLAGSGSPTGELFF.

The chain carries TRBV6-5 and TRBJ2-5; D might be TRBD1 (5 bases). The CDR3 consists of 15 residues. Trimming removed 6 bases from V and 1 base from J, with 15 bases in between. Germline CDR1 and CDR2: MNHEY and SVGAGI. The CDR3 protein is CASSRSIGAQETQYF. CDR3 sequence (DNA): TGTGCCAGCAGCCGAAGTATAGGGGCCCAAGAGACCCAGTACTTC.

The gene calls are TRBV6-1 and TRBJ1-1; D gene ambiguous. This CDR3 region has 15 residues. Germline V gene lookup returns CDR1 MNHNS and CDR2 SASEGT. Trimming shortened V by 2 bases and J by 4 bases, and 14 bases separated the two germline ends. This chain's CDR3 is CASSERGAAFTEAFF. The CDR3 DNA reads TGTGCCAGCAGTGAACGAGGTGCGGCTTTCACTGAAGCTTTCTTT.

The chain joins TRBV14 to TRBJ1-2, with 7 bases lining up with TRBD1. V dropped 4 bases and J dropped 6; count of bases not matched to a gene: 5. Germline CDR1 reads SGHDN; CDR2 reads FVKESK. This CDR3 is built from 13 residues. The DNA of the CDR3 is TGTGCCAGCAGCCCCGGGACAGCTGATGGCTACACCTTC. Translated, it gives CASSPGTADGYTF.

This sequence joins TRBV7-2 and TRBJ2-2; 8 bases are shared with TRBD1. The CDR3 spans 19 residues. Trimming at V came to 0 bases and at J to 5 bases, leaving 14 bases not matched to a gene. The germline V gene has CDR1 SGHTA and CDR2 FQGNSA. CDR3 amino acids: CASSLAVNPGQVMTGELFF. CDR3 coding DNA: TGTGCCAGCAGCTTAGCGGTCAACCCGGGACAGGTGATGACCGGGGAGCTGTTTTTT.

This rearrangement joins TRBV5-1 to TRBJ1-4; 7 bases are shared with TRBD1. The germline CDR1 and CDR2 sequences are SGHRS and YFSETQ. CDR3 length equals 16 residues. After removal of 0 bases from V and 2 bases from J, the junction contained 4 bases not matched to a gene. The CDR3 coding sequence is TGCGCCAGCAGCTTGGGACAGGGATCGACTAATGAAAAACTGTTTTTT. Translated: CASSLGQGSTNEKLFF.

This chain connects TRBV5-1 to TRBJ2-2; TRBD2 might be the D (6 bases). Trimming removed 7 bases at V and 4 bases at J, with 20 bases between. The CDR3 extends over 16 amino acids. From germline, CDR1 is SGHRS and CDR2 YFSETQ. CDR3 in amino acids: CASVTGPRGLTGELFF. For the CDR3, the DNA is TGCGCCAGCGTTACAGGACCCCGGGGACTCACCGGGGAGCTGTTTTTT.

The V gene is TRBV29-1, the J gene TRBJ2-5; 13 bases fit TRBD2. CDR3 size: 14 residues. V dropped 6 bases and J dropped 1; count of bases not matched to a gene: 2. Germline CDR1 and CDR2: SQVTM and ANQGSEA. The CDR3 loop is CSVWTSGSQETQYF. CDR3 nucleotides: TGCAGCGTGTGGACTAGCGGGAGCCAAGAGACCCAGTACTTC. The entire variable domain, with the rest obtained from reference TRBV29-1 and TRBJ2-5, is as follows: SAVISQKPSRDICQRGTSLTIQCQVDSQVTMMFWYRQQPGQSLTLIATANQGSEATYESGFVIDKFPISRPNLTFSTLTVSNMSPEDSSIYLCSVWTSGSQETQYFGPGTRLLVL.

The chain uses TRBV6-1 and TRBJ2-5; 9 bases fit TRBD1. Germline V gene lookup returns CDR1 MNHNS and CDR2 SASEGT. CDR3 length: 16 amino acids. Trimming removed 3 bases from V and 4 bases from J; junction bases left unmatched: 9. CDR3 in DNA: TGTGCCAGCAGTGACGAAGCCGGGACAGGGAGAGAGACCCAGTACTTC. Translation gives CASSDEAGTGRETQYF.

This chain uses TRBV9 with TRBJ2-7; maybe TRBD1 (6 bases). This CDR3 region has 14 residues. From germline, CDR1 is SGDLS and CDR2 YYNGEE. Trimming removed 4 bases at V and 5 bases at J, with 16 bases between. This CDR3 reads CASSFEQGADEQYF. The CDR3 coding sequence is TGTGCCAGCAGCTTTGAACAGGGAGCGGACGAGCAGTACTTC.

The rearrangement links TRBV4-1 to TRBJ2-3, with D possibly TRBD2 on 6 matching bases. This CDR3 contains 15 residues. V gave up 1 base and J gave up 11 bases, with 19 bases separating them. Germline CDR1 is MGHRA and CDR2 is YSYEKL. In DNA form, the CDR3 reads TGCGCCAGCAGCCAAGTCCGGACTACACAGACTAAGCAGTATTTT. It translates to CASSQVRTTQTKQYF.

The J gene is TRBJ2-3, the V gene TRBV5-1; unclear D gene. This CDR3 contains 15 residues. Germline loops: CDR1 SGHRS, CDR2 YFSETQ. V gave up 2 bases and J gave up 0 bases, with 10 bases separating them. CDR3 nucleotide sequence: TGCGCCAGCAGCTTATCGAGAACTAGCACAGATACGCAGTATTTT. Translated, it gives CASSLSRTSTDTQYF.

The rearrangement uses TRBV29-1 and TRBJ1-2, with a weak D call TRBD1 (5 bases). With 7 bases removed from V and 7 bases from J, the gap between germline ends came to 19 bases. The CDR3 sequence is 13 residues long. Per the germline V gene, CDR1 is SQVTM and CDR2 is ANQGSEA. CDR3 nucleotide sequence: TGCAGCGCAGACGGGAAGGGACTCCCTGGCTACACCTTC. Residues: CSADGKGLPGYTF.

This chain links TRBV7-9 with TRBJ2-7; maybe TRBD1 (5 bases). Germline V gene lookup returns CDR1 SEHNR and CDR2 FQNEAQ (reference sequence). V lost 1 base to trimming and J lost 0 bases, with 13 bases between them. The CDR3 covers 16 residues. This chain's CDR3 is CASSLGRTQHSYEQYF. The CDR3 DNA reads as TGTGCCAGCAGCTTAGGGCGGACACAGCACTCCTACGAGCAGTACTTC.

The rearrangement uses TRBV6-5 and TRBJ1-2; D is possibly TRBD1 (5 bases). The CDR3 spans 12 residues. Between the trimmed V and J ends, which lost 4 bases and 8 bases, there was a span of 11 bases. The germline V gene encodes CDR1 MNHEY and CDR2 SVGAGI. The CDR3 is CASSFRGLGYTF. The CDR3 DNA reads TGTGCCAGCAGTTTTCGGGGGTTAGGCTACACCTTC.

The chain combines TRBV5-6 with TRBJ1-2; D remains unclear. V was trimmed by 2 bases and J by 4 bases, leaving 12 bases between them. There are 14 residues in the CDR3. Germline lookup yields CDR1 SGHDT and CDR2 YYEEEE. The CDR3 spells CASSFIARSYGYTF. In DNA form, the CDR3 reads TGTGCCAGCAGCTTCATAGCGAGGAGCTATGGCTACACCTTC.

The chain links TRBV30 to TRBJ1-5; 7 positions agree with TRBD1. Losses at the gene ends were 1 base for V and 6 bases for J; bases not matched to a gene: 6. CDR3 size: 14 residues. Germline loops: CDR1 GTSNPN, CDR2 SVGIG (reference sequence). Here the CDR3 reads CAWSATGLAQPQHF. CDR3 bases: TGTGCCTGGAGTGCGACAGGGTTGGCTCAGCCCCAGCATTTT.

This chain connects TRBV7-9 to TRBJ1-1; no definite D call. Germline assignment: CDR1 SEHNR and CDR2 FQNEAQ (reference sequence). V lost 5 bases, J lost 0 bases, and 4 bases lay in between. The CDR3 contains 12 residues. CDR3 protein: CASSLMNTEAFF. CDR3 nucleotides: TGTGCCAGCAGCCTAATGAACACTGAAGCTTTCTTT. Based on the CDR3 plus reference TRBV7-9 and TRBJ1-1, the full variable domain is DTGVSQNPRHKITKRGQNVTFRCDPISEHNRLYWYRQTLGQGPEFLTYFQNEAQLEKSRLLSDRFSAERPKGSFSTLEIQRTEQGDSAMYLCASSLMNTEAFFGQGTRLTVV.

Remarks on this clone: An end of the junction does not agree with germline; a read error may underlie this. The V call is TRBV11-3, the J call TRBJ2-1; TRBD2 aligns across 8 bases. This CDR3 region has 18 residues. CDR1 SGHNT and CDR2 YENEEA come from the germline V gene. Here the CDR3 reads CASSPWASGRGSDNEQFF. In DNA form, the CDR3 reads TGTGCCAGCTCTCCTTGGGCTAGCGGGCGGGGCTCCGACAATGAGCAGTTCTTC. The full variable domain, completed using reference TRBV11-3 and TRBJ2-1, is EAGVVQSPRYKIIEKKQPVAFWCNPISGHNTLYWYLQNLGQGPELLIRYENEEAVDDSQLPKDRFSAERLKGVDSTLKIQPAELGDSAVYLCASSPWASGRGSDNEQFFGPGTRLTVL.

The rearrangement joins TRBV29-1 to TRBJ2-2, with D unclear. The length of the CDR3 is 13 residues. The germline gives CDR1 SQVTM, CDR2 ANQGSEA. V dropped 3 bases and J dropped 0 bases, with 5 bases sitting between them. The CDR3 here is CSVDSANTGELFF. DNA for the CDR3: TGCAGCGTTGATTCGGCGAACACCGGGGAGCTGTTTTTT.

For this clone: One end of the junction varies from germline; a read error may be responsible. The rearrangement joins TRBV6-5 to TRBJ2-3; no clear D. CDR3 length: 12 residues. Per germline, CDR1 MNHEY and CDR2 SVGAGI. The CDR3 spells CASSRSTDKQYF. CDR3 sequence (DNA): TGTGCCAGCAGCCGCAGCACAGATAAGCAGTATTTT.